This T cell receptor beta chain comes out of a study of blood T cell repertoires in COVID-19. Assay used: immunoSEQ multiplex PCR; TCRdb lists only in-frame clones, some missing. The table records 140,000 to 150,000 clones, roughly 89% of them present only once. The CDR3 extends over 14 amino acids. The J segment lost 6 bases and the V segment lost 5 bases, leaving 8 bases of the junction unmatched. Germline V gene data show CDR1 as SGHTA and CDR2 as FQGNSA. This chain connects TRBV7-2 to TRBJ2-7, with 9 bases identical to TRBD2. The specimen was peripheral blood. The sequence was obtained from a woman between 45 and 60 years old with active or convalescent COVID-19. CDR3 amino acids: CASSRNLAGAEQYF. DNA for the CDR3: TGTGCCAGCAGCCGGAACTTAGCGGGGGCCGAGCAGTACTTC.